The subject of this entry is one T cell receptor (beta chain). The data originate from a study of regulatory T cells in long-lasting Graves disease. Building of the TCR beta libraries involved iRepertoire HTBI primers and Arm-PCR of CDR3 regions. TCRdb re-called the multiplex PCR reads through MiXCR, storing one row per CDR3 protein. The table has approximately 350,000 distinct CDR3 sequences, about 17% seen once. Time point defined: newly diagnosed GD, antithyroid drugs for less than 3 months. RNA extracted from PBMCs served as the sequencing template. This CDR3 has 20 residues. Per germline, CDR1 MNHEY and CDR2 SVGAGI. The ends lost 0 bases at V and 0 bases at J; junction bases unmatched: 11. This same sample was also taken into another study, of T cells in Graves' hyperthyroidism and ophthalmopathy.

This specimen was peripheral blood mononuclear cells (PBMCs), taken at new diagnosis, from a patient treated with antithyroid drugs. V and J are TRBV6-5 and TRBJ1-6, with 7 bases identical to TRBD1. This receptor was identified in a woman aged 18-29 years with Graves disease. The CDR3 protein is CASSYSAGTAHSSYNSPLHF. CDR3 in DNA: TGTGCCAGCAGTTACTCAGCCGGGACAGCCCATAGCTCCTATAATTCACCCCTCCACTTT.